This T cell receptor beta chain was recorded in a study of blood T cell repertoires in COVID-19. Study-level background: COVID-19 samples from acute and convalescent phases originated in the United States, Italy and Spain. T cells, B-cell-depleted T cells, or PBMCs supplied cDNA or gDNA.

As originally analysed: By means of reference gene primer amplification, nucleated cell counts were estimated. Measured with immunoSEQ multiplex PCR; TCRdb has only the in-frame clones, and not every one. That table furnishes V, J and clone size, whereas the DNA furnished D and trimming. Among around 100,000 clones listed, approximately 88% were seen once. The CDR3 has 14 amino acids. CDR1 is SGHNT and CDR2 is YYREEE in the germline V gene (reference sequence). Trimming at V came to 4 bases and at J to 0 bases, leaving 0 bases not matched to a gene. The TCR originated in a human donor in a cohort sampled during active COVID-19. The chain links TRBV5-4 to TRBJ2-3; 9 positions agree with TRBD2. Material for sequencing was peripheral blood. CDR3 coding DNA: TGTGCCAGCAGCAGCGGGGGGAGCACAGATACGCAGTATTTT. Its protein product is CASSSGGSTDTQYF.